The 29 T cell receptor beta chains presented below share a single source sample, sequenced in a study of OX40 agonist ivuxolimab in advanced cancers. The method was immunoSEQ multiplex PCR; TCRdb's version includes in-frame clones alone and lacks a portion of them. The sample has approximately 72,000 clones, over 80% seen once. The sample here was CD4+ or CD8+ T cells sorted from blood, taken in a trial of the OX40 agonist ivuxolimab. The receptors here all came from an adult with an advanced solid tumor such as melanoma, head and neck, liver or kidney cancer.

V gene TRBV9 combines with J gene TRBJ2-2; D is unclear. CDR3 length equals 15 residues. The V gene lost 0 bases and the J gene lost 2 bases, with 8 bases spanning the gap. Looked up from germline, CDR1 is SGDLS and CDR2 is YYNGEE. The CDR3 protein is CASSVDGQNTGELFF. The CDR3 DNA reads as TGTGCCAGCAGCGTAGACGGCCAAAACACCGGGGAGCTGTTTTTT.

This chain links TRBV19 with TRBJ1-5; 7 bases are a match to TRBD1. CDR1 and CDR2 from the germline V gene are LNHDA and SQIVND (reference sequence). Unmatched junction bases numbered 8, after V lost 3 bases and J lost 0 bases. The CDR3 is 17 amino acids. CDR3 sequence (DNA): TGTGCCAGTAGTATGAACAGGGGAGTATCTAGCAATCAGCCCCAGCATTTT. Protein sequence: CASSMNRGVSSNQPQHF.

The chain has TRBV5-4 and TRBJ2-1, with D uncertain. The V end was cut by 3 bases, the J end by 7 bases, with 17 bases between. Germline-derived CDR1 and CDR2 are SGHNT and YYREEE (reference sequence). The CDR3 consists of 15 residues. The CDR3 reads CASSSQTGPQNEQFF. The DNA of the CDR3 is TGTGCCAGCAGCTCACAAACCGGGCCGCAGAATGAGCAGTTCTTC.

The gene calls are TRBV11-2 and TRBJ1-2; D call uncertain. Trimming pared 0 bases from V and 6 bases from J, leaving 14 bases between. The CDR3 extends over 15 amino acids. Germline V CDR1 and CDR2: SGHAT, FQNNGV. The CDR3 loop is CASSLDLAGAHGYTF. As DNA, the CDR3 is TGTGCCAGCAGCTTAGATTTAGCGGGCGCGCATGGCTACACCTTC.

The chain is built from TRBV27 and TRBJ2-7; D is unresolved. The V and J ends lost 0 bases and 4 bases respectively, with 7 bases between them. Per the germline V gene, CDR1 is MNHEY and CDR2 is SMNVEV (reference sequence). This CDR3 is 13 amino acids long. The CDR3 loop is CASSLSGPYEQYF. The CDR3 DNA follows: TGTGCCAGCAGTTTATCAGGGCCGTACGAGCAGTACTTC.

The J gene is TRBJ2-1, the V gene TRBV7-8, with D possibly TRBD2 on 7 matching bases. Germline loops: CDR1 SGHVS, CDR2 FQNEAQ. The CDR3 extends over 15 amino acids. The ends were cut back, 8 bases at V and 0 bases at J, with 14 bases in the middle. CDR3 amino acids: CASHGGRGSYNEQFF. The CDR3, as DNA: TGTGCCAGCCACGGGGGGCGGGGCTCCTACAATGAGCAGTTCTTC.

V and J are TRBV7-2 and TRBJ2-7; a weak D match, TRBD1 (5 bases). V shed 1 base and J shed 3 bases, with 7 bases lying between them. Germline V lookup: CDR1 SGHTA, CDR2 FQGNSA. CDR3 size: 13 residues. This CDR3 reads CASSLGQNYEQYF. The CDR3 DNA follows: TGTGCCAGCAGCTTAGGACAGAACTACGAGCAGTACTTC.

The chain couples TRBV19 to TRBJ2-3; 8 nucleotides match TRBD2. Germline V gene data show CDR1 as LNHDA and CDR2 as SQIVND (reference sequence). The CDR3 spans 13 residues. The trim removed 8 bases at V and 3 bases at J, leaving 4 bases unmatched. CDR3: CASRTSRTDTQYF. The CDR3 nucleotides are TGTGCCAGTCGGACTAGCCGTACAGATACGCAGTATTTT. Full variable domain (rest looked up from reference TRBV19 and TRBJ2-3): DGGITQSPKYLFRKEGQNVTLSCEQNLNHDAMYWYRQDPGQGLRLIYYSQIVNDFQKGDIAEGYSVSREKKESFPLTVTSAQKNPTAFYLCASRTSRTDTQYFGPGTRLTVL.

In its sample, this clone was seen a few times. The chain has TRBV7-9 and TRBJ1-1; 7 nucleotides agree with TRBD1. The V gene's germline CDR1 is SEHNR and CDR2 FQNEAQ (reference sequence). The CDR3 is 13 amino acids. Trimming at V came to 6 bases and at J to 5 bases, leaving 6 bases not matched to a gene. DNA for the CDR3: TGTGCCAGCAGTCCCGACAGGGTGACTGAAGCTTTCTTT. This translates into CASSPDRVTEAFF.

The DNA for the CDR3 is TGCGCCAGCAGTATGGGATGGGGACAAACCTACGAGCAGTACTTC. Translated, it gives CASSMGWGQTYEQYF. The V gene is TRBV5-1, the J gene TRBJ2-7, with a tentative D call TRBD1 (6 bases). V dropped 5 bases and J dropped 2 bases, with 17 bases sitting between them. Per the germline V gene, CDR1 is SGHRS and CDR2 is YFSETQ. CDR3 size: 15 residues.

The chain is built from TRBV19 and TRBJ1-5; 7 bases line up with TRBD1. Germline V gene data show CDR1 as LNHDA and CDR2 as SQIVND (reference sequence). After removal of 5 bases from V and 3 bases from J, the junction contained 7 bases not matched to a gene. This CDR3 is 15 amino acids long. The CDR3 reads CASSGDSNLNQPQHF. Written as DNA, the CDR3 is TGTGCCAGTAGTGGGGACAGCAACCTCAATCAGCCCCAGCATTTT.

The chain combines TRBV29-1 with TRBJ2-5, with 9 bases matching TRBD1. There are 13 residues in the CDR3. The trim removed 7 bases at V and 4 bases at J, leaving 7 bases unmatched. Germline CDR1 and CDR2: SQVTM and ANQGSEA. CDR3 in DNA: TGCAGCGCACCGGGACAGGGAATAGAGACCCAGTACTTC. This translates into CSAPGQGIETQYF. Full variable domain (remainder filled in from reference TRBV29-1 and TRBJ2-5): SAVISQKPSRDICQRGTSLTIQCQVDSQVTMMFWYRQQPGQSLTLIATANQGSEATYESGFVIDKFPISRPNLTFSTLTVSNMSPEDSSIYLCSAPGQGIETQYFGPGTRLLVL.

This clone is a singleton in its sample. The chain employs TRBV30 and TRBJ1-5, with a possible D match to TRBD1 (5 bases). V lost 5 bases, J lost 2 bases, and 10 bases lay in between. There are 13 residues in the CDR3. The germline CDR1 and CDR2 sequences are GTSNPN and SVGIG (reference sequence). The CDR3 sequence is CAWAGTGNQPQHF. CDR3 coding DNA: TGTGCCTGGGCCGGGACGGGCAATCAGCCCCAGCATTTT.

The genes are TRBV6-6 and TRBJ2-7; D is perhaps TRBD1 or TRBD2 (6 bases each). CDR1 is MNHNY and CDR2 is SVGAGI in the germline V gene (reference sequence). CDR3 length: 13 amino acids. V dropped 8 bases and J dropped 3 bases, with 14 bases sitting between them. The CDR3 DNA follows: TGTGCCAGCCTGGGGGGCGCGCTCTACGAGCAGTACTTC. Translated: CASLGGALYEQYF.

The rearrangement joins TRBV19 to TRBJ2-3; TRBD2 might be the D (5 bases). This CDR3 is built from 15 residues. Trimming pared 3 bases from V and 2 bases from J, leaving 12 bases between. Germline loops: CDR1 LNHDA, CDR2 SQIVND (reference sequence). CDR3 nucleotide sequence: TGTGCCAGTAGTATTGGAGGCCTATCCACAGATACGCAGTATTTT. Translation gives CASSIGGLSTDTQYF.

This clone has more than one count but fewer than ten. This chain connects TRBV7-2 to TRBJ1-1, with 9 nucleotides matching TRBD1. The length of the CDR3 is 12 residues. Germline V gene data show CDR1 as SGHTA and CDR2 as FQGNSA. The J segment lost 10 bases and the V segment lost 3 bases, leaving 3 bases of the junction unmatched. The CDR3: CASSFTGGTAFF. For the CDR3, the DNA is TGTGCCAGCAGCTTCACAGGGGGCACAGCTTTCTTT.

This chain joins TRBV27 and TRBJ2-7, with D unclear. The CDR3 runs to 12 residues. Germline V lookup: CDR1 MNHEY, CDR2 SMNVEV (reference sequence). The V and J ends lost 7 bases and 3 bases respectively, with 10 bases between them. The DNA for the CDR3 is TGTGCCAGCACCCTACAAGACTACGAGCAGTACTTC. It specifies CASTLQDYEQYF.

This clone was seen a single time. Here the CDR3 reads CASRIRGDSYEQYF. The CDR3 DNA follows: TGTGCCAGTAGGATCCGGGGGGACTCCTACGAGCAGTACTTC. The gene calls are TRBV19 and TRBJ2-7; TRBD2 agrees at 7 bases. The V gene end was trimmed by 6 bases and the J gene end by 0 bases; junction bases not matched to a gene: 5. CDR1 and CDR2 from the germline V gene are LNHDA and SQIVND (reference sequence). There are 14 residues in the CDR3. The entire variable domain, with the rest obtained from reference TRBV19 and TRBJ2-7, is as follows: DGGITQSPKYLFRKEGQNVTLSCEQNLNHDAMYWYRQDPGQGLRLIYYSQIVNDFQKGDIAEGYSVSREKKESFPLTVTSAQKNPTAFYLCASRIRGDSYEQYFGPGTRLTVT.

The rearrangement links TRBV10-3 to TRBJ1-1, with D possibly matching TRBD1 (5 bases). V lost 4 bases and J lost 1, with 19 bases in between. The germline gives CDR1 ENHRY, CDR2 SYGVKD. The CDR3 is 17 residues long. The CDR3 sequence: CAISARGGEVGNTEAFF. CDR3 sequence (DNA): TGTGCCATCAGTGCTCGGGGAGGGGAAGTAGGGAACACTGAAGCTTTCTTT.

Worth noting for this clone: Other DNA variants within this sample encode the same CDR3. The chain recombines TRBV2 with TRBJ2-7; the D call may be TRBD1 or TRBD2 (5 bases each). The CDR3 length is 14 residues. V gave up 4 bases and J gave up 1 base, with 11 bases separating them. Per the germline V gene, CDR1 is SNHLY and CDR2 is FYNNEI. The CDR3 spells CASSGGSLSYEQYF. As DNA, the CDR3 is TGTGCCAGCAGTGGGGGGAGTCTTTCCTACGAGCAGTACTTC.

As regards this clone: At one of its ends the junction is not consistent with the germline gene, which may arise from a read error. This rearrangement joins TRBV5-6 to TRBJ2-7; maybe TRBD2 (6 bases). The CDR3 runs 15 residues. Germline V gene sequence: CDR1 SGHDT, CDR2 YYEEEE. The CDR3 DNA sequence: TGTGCCGGCAGCCCGCCGCCGGGGGAAGGCTACGAGCAGTACTTC. Residues: CAGSPPPGEGYEQYF.

This clone has just one count. This chain links TRBV4-1 with TRBJ2-1; D is ambiguous. V was pared by 3 bases and J by 2 bases, with 11 bases between. This CDR3 contains 15 residues. CDR1 and CDR2 from the germline V gene are MGHRA and YSYEKL. The CDR3 DNA is TGCGCCAGCAGCCAGGAAACTGGGACCTACAATGAGCAGTTCTTC. Its translation: CASSQETGTYNEQFF.

This clone was recorded a few times. The chain links TRBV30 to TRBJ2-3; D not certain. Trimming pared 1 base from V and 0 bases from J, leaving 8 bases between. The CDR3 loop spans 14 amino acids. The germline CDR1 and CDR2 sequences are GTSNPN and SVGIG (reference sequence). The CDR3 reads CAWSDNLSTDTQYF. The CDR3 coding sequence is TGTGCCTGGAGTGACAACTTGAGCACAGATACGCAGTATTTT.

CDR3 residues: CASSWTANTEAFF. The CDR3 nucleotides are TGTGCCAGCAGTTGGACAGCGAACACTGAAGCTTTCTTT. The V call is TRBV7-2, the J call TRBJ1-1, with D possibly being TRBD1 (6 bases). The CDR3 consists of 13 residues. Trimming left V 6 bases short and J 1 base short, with 9 bases between. Looked up from germline, CDR1 is SGHTA and CDR2 is FQGNSA.

V and J are TRBV25-1 and TRBJ1-2; D is possibly TRBD1 (6 bases). The CDR3 is made up of 13 amino acids. The germline V gene encodes CDR1 MGHDK and CDR2 SYGVNS. Trimming removed 7 bases at V and 2 bases at J, with 11 bases between. The DNA of the CDR3 is TGTGCCAGCAAAGAGACAGGAAACTATGGCTACACCTTC. Its protein is CASKETGNYGYTF.

The chain combines TRBV18 with TRBJ2-7; tentatively, D is TRBD2 (6 bases). V was clipped by 5 bases and J by 3 bases, with 17 bases between them. Germline values: CDR1 KGHSH, CDR2 LQKENI. The length of the CDR3 is 15 residues. The CDR3 bases are TGTGCCAGCTCATTGGCAGCGGGCGATAACTACGAGCAGTACTTC. Residues: CASSLAAGDNYEQYF.

The chain employs TRBV5-1 and TRBJ2-1, with 10 bases that match TRBD2. Germline loops: CDR1 SGHRS, CDR2 YFSETQ. Trimming at V came to 4 bases and at J to 8 bases, leaving 6 bases not matched to a gene. CDR3 length: 14 amino acids. In DNA, the CDR3 is TGCGCCAGCAGCGTCCTAGCGGGAGTTGATGAGCAGTTCTTC. It yields the protein CASSVLAGVDEQFF.

The rearrangement joins TRBV2 to TRBJ1-5; the D is unclear. Trimming left V 7 bases short and J 5 bases short, with 15 bases between. This CDR3 comprises 14 residues. CDR1 and CDR2 (germline): SNHLY, FYNNEI. The CDR3 region is CASTMDPLYQPQHF. The CDR3, as DNA: TGTGCCAGCACCATGGACCCTTTGTATCAGCCCCAGCATTTT.

The chain links TRBV18 to TRBJ2-5; D may be TRBD1 (6 bases). The germline V gene has CDR1 KGHSH and CDR2 LQKENI. The germline V and J ends were trimmed by 6 bases and 6 bases, with 14 bases remaining between them. This CDR3 has 13 residues. The CDR3 DNA is TGTGCCAGCTCCGGACAGCGCGGGCAGACCCAGTACTTC. This gives the protein CASSGQRGQTQYF.